The 28 T cell receptor beta chains in this list originate from one sample, sequenced in a study of blood T cell repertoires in COVID-19. Produced via immunoSEQ multiplex PCR; TCRdb's table is partial and in-frame only. The sample shows under 35,000 clones, about four fifths of them seen only once. Sequencing was done on a sample of peripheral blood. The receptor set was obtained from a man in his 70s with acute or convalescent COVID-19.

The gene calls are TRBV3-1 (or the pseudogene TRBV3-2) and TRBJ1-5, with a weak D call TRBD1 (5 bases). With 3 bases removed from V and 6 bases from J, the gap between germline ends came to 12 bases. CDR1 is LGHDT, CDR2 YNNKEL, per germline (reference sequence). The length of the CDR3 is 14 residues. The CDR3 is CASSHGGGGQPQHF. CDR3 DNA: TGTGCCAGCAGCCATGGGGGAGGTGGTCAGCCCCAGCATTTT.

The chain combines TRBV19 with TRBJ2-5, with TRBD2 matching over 7 bases. Germline V gene sequence: CDR1 LNHDA, CDR2 SQIVND (reference sequence). There are 16 residues in the CDR3. V gave up 0 bases and J gave up 5 bases; unmatched junction bases: 9. The CDR3 protein is CASSIDGRAGGETQYF. CDR3 coding DNA: TGTGCCAGTAGTATAGATGGGAGGGCTGGTGGCGAGACCCAGTACTTC.

The rearrangement uses TRBV7-9 and TRBJ1-1, with D perhaps matching TRBD1 (5 bases). This CDR3 is built from 13 residues. CDR1 is SEHNR and CDR2 is FQNEAQ in the germline V gene (reference sequence). Trimming removed 8 bases from V and 1 base from J, with 11 bases in between. The CDR3 DNA follows: TGTGCCAGCGGGCGGGGCCCGAACACTGAAGCTTTCTTT. It translates to CASGRGPNTEAFF.

This chain links TRBV29-1 with TRBJ1-1; 7 nucleotides line up with TRBD1. Trimming cost V 4 bases and J 3 bases; bases outside gene matches: 5. The CDR3 runs to 13 residues. CDR1 SQVTM and CDR2 ANQGSEA come from the germline V gene. In DNA form, the CDR3 reads TGCAGCGTTGGAGACAGGGAAGACACTGAAGCTTTCTTT. Amino acid sequence: CSVGDREDTEAFF.

The chain joins TRBV3-1 (or the pseudogene TRBV3-2) to TRBJ1-3, with D hard to call. V was clipped by 5 bases and J by 0 bases, with 11 bases between them. The germline gives CDR1 LGHDT, CDR2 YNNKEL (reference sequence). CDR3 length equals 15 residues. The CDR3 sequence: CASSASDISGNTIYF. The DNA of the CDR3 is TGTGCCAGCAGCGCCTCCGACATCTCTGGAAACACCATATATTTT.

The CDR3 reads CASSPQGANYGYTF. Written as DNA, the CDR3 is TGTGCCAGCAGTCCGCAGGGGGCTAACTATGGCTACACCTTC. The V call is TRBV28, the J call TRBJ1-2; 7 bases fit TRBD1. The CDR3 is 14 residues long. The V and J ends lost 5 bases and 0 bases, in that order; junction bases with no gene match: 3. From germline, CDR1 is MDHEN and CDR2 SYDVKM.

The chain combines TRBV27 with TRBJ1-1; D is uncertain. With 5 bases removed from V and 7 bases from J, the gap between germline ends came to 17 bases. CDR1 and CDR2 from the germline V gene are MNHEY and SMNVEV (reference sequence). The CDR3 sequence is 14 residues long. CDR3 amino acids: CASSTKVLRGEAFF. In DNA, the CDR3 is TGTGCCAGCAGTACCAAGGTATTGCGGGGTGAAGCTTTCTTT.

The V call is TRBV6-5, the J call TRBJ1-2; tentatively, D is TRBD1 (5 bases). Trimming shortened V by 5 bases and J by 4 bases, and 11 bases separated the two germline ends. This CDR3 has 13 amino acids. Germline CDR1 and CDR2: MNHEY and SVGAGI. CDR3 region: CASSPTGTYGYTF. As DNA, the CDR3 is TGTGCCAGCAGTCCAACAGGTACCTATGGCTACACCTTC.

The gene calls are TRBV7-9 and TRBJ2-5, with D perhaps matching TRBD2 (7 bases). Germline assignment: CDR1 SEHNR and CDR2 FQNEAQ (reference sequence). The CDR3 is 16 residues long. With 5 bases removed from V and 4 bases from J, the gap between germline ends came to 20 bases. The CDR3 is CASSRRGAGEGETQYF. CDR3 nucleotides: TGTGCCAGCAGCCGCCGGGGGGCGGGAGAGGGAGAGACCCAGTACTTC.

The genes are TRBV4-3 and TRBJ2-5; 7 positions match TRBD1. The germline V gene has CDR1 LGHNA and CDR2 YSLEER. V trimming: 0 bases; J trimming: 2 bases; junction bases outside the gene matches: 6. CDR3 length equals 16 residues. CDR3 DNA sequence: TGCGCCAGCAGCCAAGATTCGGGACAGTCTCAAGAGACCCAGTACTTC. As protein: CASSQDSGQSQETQYF.

The V gene is TRBV6-5, the J gene TRBJ1-4; TRBD1 matches at 8 bases. Germline lookup yields CDR1 MNHEY and CDR2 SVGAGI. The CDR3 runs 14 residues. After removal of 6 bases from V and 6 bases from J, the junction contained 6 bases not matched to a gene. The CDR3 spells CASSPADRDEKLFF. The CDR3, as DNA: TGTGCCAGCAGCCCCGCGGACAGGGATGAAAAACTGTTTTTT.

This chain connects TRBV20-1 to TRBJ2-7; D is uncertain. Per germline, CDR1 DFQATT and CDR2 SNEGSKA (reference sequence). This CDR3 is 14 amino acids long. Trimming removed 3 bases at V and 2 bases at J, with 14 bases between. CDR3 sequence (DNA): TGCAGTGCTAGTAACAGCCTATCTACCTACGAGCAGTACTTC. This encodes CSASNSLSTYEQYF.

Only a few counts were recorded for this clone. The chain joins TRBV9 to TRBJ2-3, with D maybe TRBD2 (5 bases). The germline V gene has CDR1 SGDLS and CDR2 YYNGEE. Between the trimmed V and J ends, which lost 2 bases and 2 bases, there was a span of 12 bases. The CDR3 length is 15 residues. CDR3 residues: CASSVNSGYTDTQYF. The CDR3 bases are TGTGCCAGCAGCGTCAACAGCGGATACACAGATACGCAGTATTTT.

The sample holds a few counts of this clone. This chain connects TRBV2 to TRBJ2-1; tentatively, D is TRBD1 (5 bases). The germline V gene encodes CDR1 SNHLY and CDR2 FYNNEI. The CDR3 is 15 residues long. Trimming removed 5 bases at V and 9 bases at J, with 20 bases between. The CDR3 DNA is TGTGCCAGCAGTTCGTTTAGGGCTGGGGCGGTTGAGCAGTTCTTC. Amino acid sequence: CASSSFRAGAVEQFF.

V and J are TRBV12-5 and TRBJ1-2, with 8 positions matching TRBD1. Germline assignment: CDR1 LGHNT and CDR2 FRNRAP. Germline trimming cut 4 bases from V and 6 bases from J; bases unmatched to any gene: 16. The CDR3 runs 17 residues. The CDR3 coding sequence is TGTGCTAGTGGTTCTTACCCTCGGACAGGGAAAGAGAATGGCTACACCTTC. Translating gives CASGSYPRTGKENGYTF. The variable domain in full, with the rest retrieved from reference TRBV12-5 and TRBJ1-2, is DARVTQTPRHKVTEMGQEVTMRCQPILGHNTVFWYRQTMMQGLELLAYFRNRAPLDDSGMPKDRFSAEMPDATLATLKIQPSEPRDSAVYFCASGSYPRTGKENGYTFGSGTRLTVV.

The rearrangement uses TRBV25-1 and TRBJ1-6; the D gene is possibly TRBD1 (5 bases). Germline V CDR1 and CDR2: MGHDK, SYGVNS. There are 16 residues in the CDR3. V was shortened by 4 bases and J by 5 bases, with 15 bases between the two germline ends. CDR3: CASSVRTGGDNSPLHF. CDR3 DNA: TGTGCCAGCAGTGTAAGGACCGGGGGGGATAATTCACCCCTCCACTTT.

The J gene is TRBJ2-5, the V gene TRBV30; maybe TRBD2 (5 bases). With 2 bases removed from V and 4 bases from J, the gap between germline ends came to 14 bases. The germline gives CDR1 GTSNPN, CDR2 SVGIG (reference sequence). The CDR3 runs to 14 residues. This CDR3 reads CAWSRTPPGETQYF. Written as DNA, the CDR3 is TGTGCCTGGAGTCGGACTCCCCCCGGAGAGACCCAGTACTTC.

The chain has TRBV11-1 and TRBJ2-5; D is undetermined. The CDR3 has 13 amino acids. Per the germline V gene, CDR1 is SGHAT and CDR2 is FQDESV (reference sequence). Deletions cut 2 bases from V and 0 bases from J, with 4 bases between. The CDR3 reads CASSLSHQETQYF. As DNA, the CDR3 is TGTGCCAGCAGCTTATCTCACCAAGAGACCCAGTACTTC.

The chain has TRBV4-3 and TRBJ1-2; D unresolved. Germline V gene lookup returns CDR1 LGHNA and CDR2 YSLEER. The length of the CDR3 is 13 residues. V was shortened by 4 bases and J by 3 bases, with 9 bases between the two germline ends. The CDR3 protein is CASSRGIYYGYTF. The CDR3 nucleotides are TGCGCCAGCAGCCGAGGGATATACTATGGCTACACCTTC.

The chain uses TRBV4-2 and TRBJ1-2, with no clear D. The germline V and J ends were trimmed by 1 base and 6 bases, with 9 bases remaining between them. Germline V gives CDR1 LGHNA, CDR2 YNFKEQ. The CDR3 has 13 amino acids. DNA of the CDR3: TGTGCCAGCAGCCAAGTGGGGAGAGATGGCTACACCTTC. Translation: CASSQVGRDGYTF.

The rearrangement links TRBV10-1 to TRBJ2-3; D unresolved. The V end lost 7 bases, the J end lost 0 bases, and 8 bases lay between the germline ends. CDR3 length: 13 residues. Germline V gene sequence: CDR1 WNHNN, CDR2 SYGVQD (reference sequence). CDR3 amino acids: CASNSFSTDTQYF. The CDR3 coding sequence is TGCGCCAGCAACAGTTTTAGCACAGATACGCAGTATTTT.

The genes are TRBV29-1 and TRBJ1-2; no clear D. Germline lookup yields CDR1 SQVTM and CDR2 ANQGSEA. The CDR3 extends over 11 amino acids. V gave up 6 bases and J gave up 6 bases, with 11 bases separating them. The CDR3 bases are TGCAGCGTGGGAGAAGGGCATGGCTACACCTTC. The encoded protein is CSVGEGHGYTF.

The J gene is TRBJ2-2, the V gene TRBV11-1; a possible D gene is TRBD1 (6 bases). Deletions cut 1 base from V and 2 bases from J, with 11 bases between. The CDR3 consists of 16 residues. Germline lookup yields CDR1 SGHAT and CDR2 FQDESV (reference sequence). This chain's CDR3 is CASSLGKQGNTGELFF. The CDR3, as DNA: TGTGCCAGCAGCTTAGGAAAACAGGGAAACACCGGGGAGCTGTTTTTT. The whole variable domain, remainder taken from reference TRBV11-1 and TRBJ2-2, is EAEVAQSPRYKITEKSQAVAFWCDPISGHATLYWYRQILGQGPELLVQFQDESVVDDSQLPKDRFSAERLKGVDSTLKIQPAELGDSAMYLCASSLGKQGNTGELFFGEGSRLTVL.

V gene TRBV5-5 combines with J gene TRBJ2-7, with TRBD1 as a possible D gene (6 bases). The CDR3 consists of 15 residues. Trimming removed 0 bases at V and 3 bases at J, with 13 bases between. Germline CDR1 is SGHKS and CDR2 is YYEKEE (reference sequence). CDR3 DNA sequence: TGTGCCAGCAGCTTGGACGGGACACCTTACTACGAGCAGTACTTC. It encodes CASSLDGTPYYEQYF.

The J gene is TRBJ2-7, the V gene TRBV29-1; a weak D match, TRBD2 (6 bases). The CDR3 covers 12 residues. Deletions cut 5 bases from V and 0 bases from J, with 8 bases between. Germline V gene sequence: CDR1 SQVTM, CDR2 ANQGSEA. CDR3 nucleotide sequence: TGCAGCGTTTTGCGGGACTCCTACGAGCAGTACTTC. It encodes CSVLRDSYEQYF.

This chain uses TRBV7-9 with TRBJ1-3; a weak D match, TRBD1 (5 bases). The length of the CDR3 is 14 residues. Trimming cost V 6 bases and J 0 bases, with 9 bases left between them. The germline CDR1 and CDR2 sequences are SEHNR and FQNEAQ (reference sequence). The DNA of the CDR3 is TGTGCCAGCAGGACGGACATCTCTGGAAACACCATATATTTT. Its translation is CASRTDISGNTIYF.

This chain links TRBV18 with TRBJ1-4; D remains unclear. There are 13 residues in the CDR3. Trimming removed 3 bases at V and 6 bases at J, with 8 bases between. CDR1 is KGHSH, CDR2 LQKENI, per germline. The CDR3 DNA reads TGTGCCAGCTCACCTTCCGGGGATGAAAAACTGTTTTTT. Translated, it gives CASSPSGDEKLFF.

The rearrangement joins TRBV27 to TRBJ2-7, with D possibly matching TRBD2 (6 bases). Germline V gives CDR1 MNHEY, CDR2 SMNVEV (reference sequence). V lost 4 bases to trimming and J lost 5 bases, with 18 bases between them. This CDR3 has 15 residues. Here the CDR3 reads CASSSMSGARDEQYF. In DNA, the CDR3 is TGTGCCAGCAGTTCCATGTCGGGAGCGAGGGACGAGCAGTACTTC.